Shown below are 15 T cell receptor beta chains from a single sample sequenced in a study of blood T cell repertoires in COVID-19. Generated by immunoSEQ multiplex PCR, the TCRdb table keeps only in-frame clones and is missing some. The sample has about 170,000 clones, approximately 84% seen once. The sample was peripheral blood. These receptors were collected from a man in his late teens or twenties with active or convalescent COVID-19.

This sequence joins TRBV6-2 or TRBV6-3 and TRBJ2-7; 10 nucleotides line up with TRBD2. The CDR3 is 19 residues long. V shed 0 bases and J 3 bases; nucleotides not matched to a gene: 14. The germline V gene has CDR1 MNHEY and CDR2 SVGEGT. The CDR3 sequence is CASSYSSVLSSGRGYEQYF. The CDR3 bases are TGTGCCAGCAGTTACTCGAGTGTATTAAGCAGCGGGAGGGGCTACGAGCAGTACTTC.

This clone was seen more than once but under ten times. The chain has TRBV6-5 and TRBJ1-1; D possibly corresponds to TRBD1 (5 bases). The CDR3 covers 13 residues. Per germline, CDR1 MNHEY and CDR2 SVGAGI. Trimming removed 8 bases from V and 5 bases from J, with 15 bases in between. The DNA for the CDR3 is TGTGCCAGCCAACGGGGGGTGGGAACTGAAGCTTTCTTT. Encoded protein: CASQRGVGTEAFF.

This chain links TRBV14 with TRBJ1-6, with D hard to call. V was clipped by 3 bases and J by 8 bases, with 8 bases between them. This CDR3 is 13 amino acids long. Germline V gene sequence: CDR1 SGHDN, CDR2 FVKESK. CDR3 coding DNA: TGTGCCAGCAGCCAGACAACTTATTCACCCCTCCACTTT. Translating it yields CASSQTTYSPLHF.

This sequence joins TRBV6-6 and TRBJ1-2; 7 positions agree with TRBD1. This CDR3 region has 12 residues. The ends lost 6 bases at V and 7 bases at J; junction bases unmatched: 5. Germline V gene sequence: CDR1 MNHNY, CDR2 SVGAGI (reference sequence). The CDR3 loop is CASRTDRSGYTF. As DNA, the CDR3 is TGTGCCAGCAGGACGGACAGGTCTGGCTACACCTTC.

In its sample, this clone was seen once. The chain has TRBV6-5 and TRBJ2-5, with TRBD2 as a possible D gene (6 bases). CDR3 size: 14 residues. The V end was cut by 6 bases, the J end by 2 bases, with 13 bases between. In germline, CDR1 is MNHEY, CDR2 SVGAGI. CDR3 sequence: CASRQGLLQETQYF. CDR3 nucleotide sequence: TGTGCCAGCAGGCAGGGACTCCTTCAAGAGACCCAGTACTTC.

The gene calls are TRBV19 and TRBJ2-1; 9 bases line up with TRBD2. V was clipped by 2 bases and J by 2 bases; unmatched bases: 10. Germline V gene sequence: CDR1 LNHDA, CDR2 SQIVND (reference sequence). The CDR3 length is 18 residues. CDR3 coding DNA: TGTGCCAGTAGTATAACCCTAGCGGGACTTCCACCCTACAATGAGCAGTTCTTC. Encoded protein: CASSITLAGLPPYNEQFF.

The chain employs TRBV27 and TRBJ1-2, with a possible D match to TRBD1 (6 bases). Per the germline V gene, CDR1 is MNHEY and CDR2 is SMNVEV (reference sequence). The CDR3 is made up of 20 amino acids. V was cut by 4 bases and J by 0 bases, with 27 bases left in between. CDR3 in DNA: TGTGCCAGCAGTTCAAGAACTGGCGGGGGTGAGGGACACACTAACTATGGCTACACCTTC. Translated, it gives CASSSRTGGGEGHTNYGYTF.

The chain employs TRBV11-2 and TRBJ2-3; TRBD1 matches 9 bases. Germline trimming cut 5 bases from V and 5 bases from J; bases unmatched to any gene: 8. Germline loops: CDR1 SGHAT, CDR2 FQNNGV. This CDR3 is built from 15 residues. CDR3 DNA: TGTGCCAGCAGCGCAAACAGGGGGCATATAGATACGCAGTATTTT. Translated, it gives CASSANRGHIDTQYF. Based on the CDR3 plus reference TRBV11-2 and TRBJ2-3, the full variable domain is EAGVAQSPRYKIIEKRQSVAFWCNPISGHATLYWYQQILGQGPKLLIQFQNNGVVDDSQLPKDRFSAERLKGVDSTLKIQPAKLEDSAVYLCASSANRGHIDTQYFGPGTRLTVL.

The chain employs TRBV12-3 or TRBV12-4 and TRBJ2-1; maybe TRBD2 (5 bases). The length of the CDR3 is 13 residues. V shed 4 bases and J shed 9 bases, with 13 bases lying between them. CDR3 protein: CASSYGIVLEQFF. The CDR3 DNA follows: TGTGCCAGCAGTTACGGGATCGTACTTGAGCAGTTCTTC.

The gene calls are TRBV27 and TRBJ1-2; 7 bases fit TRBD1. CDR3 length equals 12 residues. CDR1 is MNHEY, CDR2 SMNVEV, per germline (reference sequence). J lost 8 bases, V lost 7 bases, and 7 bases had no gene match. The CDR3 protein is CASTLTGRGYTF. CDR3 sequence (DNA): TGTGCCAGCACCCTGACAGGGCGCGGCTACACCTTC.

On this clone itself: No DNA is shown, since the ends of the CDR3 on it are uncertain; the CDR3 is the one TCRdb lists. The V and J genes are TRBV1 and TRBJ2-5; the DNA was not used to check the table's D call, TRBD1. TRBV1 is a listed pseudogene. From its first to its last residue, the CDR3 has 19 amino acids. The CDR3 spells CTSSQGSLVAGGTQETQYF.

This chain joins TRBV5-8 and TRBJ2-3; 8 bases agree with TRBD1. Unmatched junction bases numbered 8, after V lost 4 bases and J lost 4 bases. This CDR3 contains 15 residues. Germline CDR1 SGHTS, CDR2 YDEGEE. CDR3 in amino acids: CASSIKDRVADTQYF. CDR3 nucleotide sequence: TGTGCCAGCAGCATAAAGGACAGGGTAGCAGATACGCAGTATTTT.

This clone was seen only once. The chain has TRBV18 and TRBJ1-3; D possibly corresponds to TRBD1 (6 bases). V lost 6 bases and J lost 0, with 12 bases in between. The CDR3 runs 15 residues. Germline assignment: CDR1 KGHSH and CDR2 LQKENI. The DNA of the CDR3 is TGTGCCAGCTCGCCGGGACAAGCCTCTGGAAACACCATATATTTT. Its protein product is CASSPGQASGNTIYF.

The chain recombines TRBV2 with TRBJ2-4, with TRBD2 identical over 9 bases. V lost 1 base, J lost 4 bases, and 8 bases stayed unmatched. This CDR3 spans 17 amino acids. From germline, CDR1 is SNHLY and CDR2 FYNNEI. The CDR3 DNA is TGTGCCAGCAGTGAAGGGCTAGCGGGGAAGGGTAAAAACATTCAGTACTTC. It translates to CASSEGLAGKGKNIQYF.

The chain is built from TRBV4-1 and TRBJ1-1; possible D gene TRBD1, 5 bases. Between the trimmed V and J ends, which lost 1 base and 0 bases, there was a span of 9 bases. The germline CDR1 and CDR2 sequences are MGHRA and YSYEKL. The CDR3 has 15 residues. CDR3 amino acids: CASSQVQVMNTEAFF. In DNA form, the CDR3 reads TGCGCCAGCAGCCAAGTACAGGTCATGAACACTGAAGCTTTCTTT.